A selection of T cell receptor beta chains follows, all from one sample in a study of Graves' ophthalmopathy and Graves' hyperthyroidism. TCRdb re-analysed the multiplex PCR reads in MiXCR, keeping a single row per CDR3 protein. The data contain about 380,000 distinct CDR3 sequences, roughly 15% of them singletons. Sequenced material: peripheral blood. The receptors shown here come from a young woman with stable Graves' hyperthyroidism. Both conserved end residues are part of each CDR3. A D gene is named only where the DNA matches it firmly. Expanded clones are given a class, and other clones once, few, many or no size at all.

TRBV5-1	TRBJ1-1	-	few	TGCGCCAGCAGCTTGGTCCAGGAGAACACTGAAGCTTTCTTT	CASSLVQENTEAFF
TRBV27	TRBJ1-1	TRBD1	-	TGTGCCAGCAGTGGGTTGGGACAGGGTATCGGGAACACTGAAGCTTTCTTT	CASSGLGQGIGNTEAFF
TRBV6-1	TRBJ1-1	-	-	TGTGCCAGCAGTGCGAAGGGGAGCTTGAACACTGAAGCTTTCTTT	CASSAKGSLNTEAFF
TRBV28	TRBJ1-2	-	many	TGTGCCAGCAGTTTCGGTGGGGAGAACTATGGCTACACCTTC	CASSFGGENYGYTF
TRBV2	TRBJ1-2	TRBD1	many	TGTGCCAGCAGTGGGACAGGGGGGGTTCTCTATGGCTACACCTTC	CASSGTGGVLYGYTF
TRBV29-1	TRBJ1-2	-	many	TGCAGCGTGGAGGTTGGGTATGGCTACACCTTC	CSVEVGYGYTF
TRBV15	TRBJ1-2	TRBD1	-	TGTGCCACCAGCAGAGCAACTACAGGGGTGTATGGCTACACCTTC	CATSRATTGVYGYTF
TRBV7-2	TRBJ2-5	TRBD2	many	TGTGCCAGCAGCCCTAGCGGGGGAAAAGAGACCCAGTACTTC	CASSPSGGKETQYF
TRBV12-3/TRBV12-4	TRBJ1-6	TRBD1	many	TGTGCCAGCAGTTTTCCCTGGACAGGGGATCATTCACCCCTCCACTTT	CASSFPWTGDHSPLHF
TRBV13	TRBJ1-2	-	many	TGTGCCAGCAGCTCCATGGCCCAGGGCGGCTATGGCTACACCTTC	CASSSMAQGGYGYTF
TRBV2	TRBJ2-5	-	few	TGTGCCAGCAGTCAGGGGACTACGGAGACCCGGTACTTC	CASSQGTTETRYF
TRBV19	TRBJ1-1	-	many	TGTGCCAGTATCCCGGGACGCCGGAACACTGAAGCTTTCTTT	CASIPGRRNTEAFF
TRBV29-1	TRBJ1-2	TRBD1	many	TGCAGCGTTGCCCGGACAGGGTCGGATGGCTACACCTTC	CSVARTGSDGYTF
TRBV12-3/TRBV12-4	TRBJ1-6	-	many	TGTACCAGCAGTGAGGCGGCCGCTATTCAATATTTCTCACCCCTCCACTTT	CTSSEAAAIQYFSPLHF